This TCR beta chain was identified during a study of early T cells in non-severe SARS-CoV-2 infection. At the level of the study: Sequencing input comprised bulk RNA from unsorted whole blood; chain pairing was not available.

Comments on this clonotype: The antigen is undetermined. One base away lies a much larger clone, so this may be a sequencing read error.

In germline, CDR1 is DFQATT, CDR2 SNEGSKA (reference sequence). The CDR3 spans 14 residues. Unique molecular identifiers were added to individual cDNA molecules. TCRdb re-analysed the 5' RACE reads in MiXCR, keeping a single row per CDR3 protein. Of about 23,000 distinct CDR3 sequences listed, 4.5% to 6% were seen once; the top ten hold 4.3%. Study-wide findings and caveats: VDJdb matching favored anti-spike CD8 responses, missing private and CD4 specificities.

The V gene is TRBV20-1, the J gene TRBJ2-7; weak D call: TRBD1 (5 bases). The sample was whole blood. The receptor was isolated from an adult who was a healthcare worker with PCR-confirmed SARS-CoV-2 infection or an uninfected control (not recorded which). Here the CDR3 DNA reads TGCAGTGCTAGAGTTCTTGACAGAGCCTACGAGCAGAACTTC. It codes for CSARVLDRAYEQNF.